This TCR beta chain was recorded in a study of radiotherapy plus CTLA-4 blockade in lung cancer. Study-wide background: Objective responses were seen in roughly 20% of patients, disease control in roughly 30%. Findings and limits, study-wide: Once radiotherapy plus ipilimumab had been given, TCR clones derived from tumor expanded in blood. Interferon-beta and early blood T cell clone dynamics reportedly predicted response best.

Method: immunoSEQ multiplex PCR; TCRdb's copy keeps in-frame clones and lacks some. This sample has around 100,000 clones, with roughly 74% found just once. Comment on this clone: Antigen specificity is unknown.

Those with chemo-refractory metastatic non-small-cell lung cancer were treated with focal radiation combined with CTLA-4 blockade using ipilimumab. CDR1 is SGHTA and CDR2 is FQGNSA in the germline V gene. Trimming took off 1 base at V and 6 bases at J, with 12 bases between the two ends. CDR3 length: 14 amino acids. Sequenced material: peripheral blood, taken from a patient treated with radiotherapy plus ipilimumab. The TCR originated in a human donor with non-small cell lung cancer who had a partial response to radiotherapy plus ipilimumab. Some clones in this sample may be carry-over from other donors' samples. J is TRBJ2-5 and V is TRBV7-2; D call uncertain. The chain's CDR3 is CASSLDTVGKTQYF. The CDR3 DNA follows: TGTGCCAGCAGCTTAGACACAGTCGGAAAGACCCAGTACTTC.